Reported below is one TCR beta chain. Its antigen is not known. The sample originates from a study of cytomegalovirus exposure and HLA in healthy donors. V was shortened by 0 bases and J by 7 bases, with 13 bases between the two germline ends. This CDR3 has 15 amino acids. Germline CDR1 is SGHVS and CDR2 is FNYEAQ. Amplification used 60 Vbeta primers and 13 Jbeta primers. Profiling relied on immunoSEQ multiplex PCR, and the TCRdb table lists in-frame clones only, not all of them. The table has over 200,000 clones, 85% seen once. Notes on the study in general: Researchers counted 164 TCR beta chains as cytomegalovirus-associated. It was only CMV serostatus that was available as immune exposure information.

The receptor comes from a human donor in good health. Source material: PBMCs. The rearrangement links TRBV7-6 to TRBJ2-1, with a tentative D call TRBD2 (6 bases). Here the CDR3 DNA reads TGTGCCAGCAGCTTAGCGGGAGGTCCCTCAAATGAGCAGTTCTTC. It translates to CASSLAGGPSNEQFF.